This TCR beta chain was identified in a study of shared clonotypes between healthy human individuals. The study drew all its donors from Caucasian adults living in Nashville, Tennessee. The split of CD4+ cells yielded CD45RA+ naive and CD45RA-negative memory subsets. The germline CDR1 and CDR2 sequences are MDHEN and SYDVKM. The CDR3 runs to 15 residues. The germline V and J ends were trimmed by 5 bases and 0 bases, with 11 bases remaining between them. An assay was performed, and its level was deep. For each subset, genomic DNA was distributed in equal portions over several immunoSEQ plates. Here immunoSEQ multiplex PCR was the method, and the copy in TCRdb shows in-frame clones only, minus some. The data show around 990,000 clones, about 80% seen once.

The specimen was memory CD4+ T cells from PBMCs. Noted subset: CD45RA-negative fraction. The genes are TRBV28 and TRBJ1-5; D gene uncertain. The source is a man younger than 35 in good health. Some clones in this sample may be carry-over from other donors' samples. The CDR3, as DNA: TGTGCCAGCAGTATCGGTTTGGGTAGCAATCAGCCCCAGCATTTT. It codes for CASSIGLGSNQPQHF.